The 30 T cell receptor beta chains below come from one sample, sequenced in a study of blood T cells in healthy people across ages. Sample-barcoded 5' priming and a J-beta primer mix drove a second PCR of roughly 7 to 11 cycles. Via MiXCR, TCRdb re-called the 5' RACE reads, giving one row per CDR3 protein. The sample includes approximately 1,700,000 distinct CDR3 sequences, about 39% of them seen just once. What was sequenced was blood. These TCRs come from a human donor in good health.

The V gene is TRBV7-8, the J gene TRBJ2-5; D unresolved. Germline V gene sequence: CDR1 SGHVS, CDR2 FQNEAQ. The CDR3 covers 16 residues. The V end lost 3 bases, the J end lost 11 bases, and 25 bases lay between the germline ends. The CDR3 region has the DNA TGTGCCAGCAGCTTTTTGTTCGGGCAGGACGGAACCCCACAGTACTTC. Its translation: CASSFLFGQDGTPQYF.

The chain joins TRBV5-4 to TRBJ2-5, with 9 positions matching TRBD1. J was trimmed by 5 bases and V by 4 bases; bases with no gene match: 9. The CDR3 has 15 residues. Germline assignment: CDR1 SGHNT and CDR2 YYREEE (reference sequence). The CDR3 spells CASSATTGGQETQYF. The CDR3 DNA reads as TGTGCCAGCAGCGCGACGACAGGGGGTCAGGAGACCCAGTACTTC.

This sequence joins TRBV28 and TRBJ1-1; TRBD1 matches 12 bases. Germline trimming cut 9 bases from V and 0 bases from J; bases unmatched to any gene: 11. The CDR3 length is 17 residues. CDR1 and CDR2 from the germline V gene are MDHEN and SYDVKM. CDR3 loop: CASQDFGTGGMNTEAFF. The CDR3 DNA reads TGTGCCAGTCAGGATTTCGGGACAGGGGGCATGAACACTGAAGCTTTCTTT.

In its sample, this clonotype was seen a few times. The rearrangement links TRBV3-1 to TRBJ1-6; D gene ambiguous. The CDR3 spans 14 residues. Deletions cut 1 base from V and 16 bases from J, with 17 bases between. Germline CDR1 and CDR2: LGHDT and YNNKEL (reference sequence). CDR3: CASSQGQTPFGLHF. The CDR3 nucleotides read TGTGCCAGCAGCCAAGGGCAGACGCCGTTCGGGCTCCACTTT.

This chain joins TRBV6-6 and TRBJ2-5, with D perhaps TRBD1 (5 bases). Germline V gives CDR1 MNHNY, CDR2 SVGAGI (reference sequence). The CDR3 runs to 13 residues. V lost 5 bases to trimming and J lost 5 bases, with 12 bases between them. CDR3 sequence: CASSHKWGETQYF. The CDR3 DNA follows: TGTGCCAGCAGTCACAAGTGGGGCGAGACCCAGTACTTC.

The genes are TRBV7-3 and TRBJ2-1, with 11 bases that match TRBD2. The CDR3 length is 16 residues. The trim removed 1 base at V and 6 bases at J, leaving 5 bases unmatched. Germline CDR1 is SGHTA and CDR2 is FQGTGA. This CDR3 reads CASSLIAGGLCNEQFF. The CDR3 region has the DNA TGTGCCAGCAGCTTAATAGCGGGGGGGCTGTGCAATGAGCAGTTCTTC. The entire variable domain, with the rest obtained from reference TRBV7-3 and TRBJ2-1, is as follows: GAGVSQTPSNKVTEKGKYVELRCDPISGHTALYWYRQSLGQGPEFLIYFQGTGAADDSGLPNDRFFAVRPEGSVSTLKIQRTERGDSAVYLCASSLIAGGLCNEQFFGPGTRLTVL.

The genes are TRBV5-6 and TRBJ1-2; possible D gene TRBD1, 5 bases. Between the trimmed V and J ends, which lost 6 bases and 0 bases, there was a span of 15 bases. CDR1 is SGHDT, CDR2 YYEEEE, per germline. The CDR3 totals 15 residues. The chain's CDR3 is CASIVMGPSNYGYTF. The CDR3 nucleotides read TGTGCCAGCATCGTGATGGGACCCTCTAACTATGGCTACACCTTC.

The rearrangement links TRBV20-1 to TRBJ1-1; D not resolved. The V gene's germline CDR1 is DFQATT and CDR2 SNEGSKA (reference sequence). V was trimmed by 3 bases and J by 7 bases, leaving 9 bases between them. The CDR3 length is 11 residues. CDR3: CSASRSDEAFF. Here the CDR3 DNA reads TGCAGTGCTAGCCGGTCCGATGAAGCTTTCTTT.

V is TRBV7-2 and J is TRBJ2-1; 8 positions match TRBD1. This CDR3 comprises 14 residues. The V gene end was trimmed by 4 bases and the J gene end by 13 bases; junction bases not matched to a gene: 12. The germline V gene has CDR1 SGHTA and CDR2 FQGNSA. CDR3 DNA: TGTGCCAGCAGCTCACCAGGGGGCGCAGAGACCCAGTTCTTC. It translates to CASSSPGGAETQFF.

The chain combines TRBV7-9 with TRBJ2-1; TRBD1 agrees at 10 bases. This CDR3 is 14 amino acids long. The germline V gene encodes CDR1 SEHNR and CDR2 FQNEAQ (reference sequence). V was clipped by 5 bases and J by 8 bases; unmatched bases: 6. CDR3: CASSMGQGWDEQFF. CDR3 sequence (DNA): TGTGCCAGCAGCATGGGACAGGGGTGGGATGAGCAGTTCTTC. Based on the CDR3 plus reference TRBV7-9 and TRBJ2-1, the full variable domain is DTGVSQNPRHKITKRGQNVTFRCDPISEHNRLYWYRQTLGQGPEFLTYFQNEAQLEKSRLLSDRFSAERPKGSFSTLEIQRTEQGDSAMYLCASSMGQGWDEQFFGPGTRLTVL.

This chain connects TRBV5-4 to TRBJ2-5, with no clear D. The germline V gene has CDR1 SGHNT and CDR2 YYREEE (reference sequence). CDR3 length: 15 residues. Trimming shortened V by 0 bases and J by 1 base, and 10 bases separated the two germline ends. The CDR3 spells CASSLVNPGQETQYF. CDR3 DNA sequence: TGTGCCAGCAGCTTGGTAAATCCGGGCCAAGAGACCCAGTACTTC.

The chain is built from TRBV7-2 and TRBJ1-1, with D possibly being TRBD1 (5 bases). Trimming left V 5 bases short and J 5 bases short, with 15 bases between. The CDR3 has 14 amino acids. Looked up from germline, CDR1 is SGHTA and CDR2 is FQGNSA. The CDR3 sequence is CASSPAAQGTEAFF. CDR3 coding DNA: TGTGCCAGCAGCCCGGCGGCGCAGGGAACTGAAGCTTTCTTT.

The rearrangement uses TRBV12-3 or TRBV12-4 and TRBJ2-6; D might be TRBD1 (5 bases). Trimming removed 3 bases at V and 0 bases at J, with 12 bases between. The CDR3 is 17 amino acids. This chain's CDR3 is CASSFDDSNSGANVLTF. In DNA form, the CDR3 reads TGTGCCAGCAGTTTCGACGACAGCAACTCTGGGGCCAACGTCCTGACTTTC.

The chain has TRBV28 and TRBJ2-5; maybe TRBD2 (6 bases). The J call may be wrong; the DNA end is better matched by TRBJ2-7. CDR3 length equals 13 residues. Germline CDR1 MDHEN, CDR2 SYDVKM. CDR3 in amino acids: CASSNRDFYEQYF. In DNA, the CDR3 is TGTGCCAGCAGCAACCGGGACTTCTACGAGCAGTACTTC.

This clonotype was seen a few times. CDR3 sequence (DNA): TGTGCCAGCAGCCTGTTACGTGGGACAGGGAGCTCCTACGAGCAGTACTTC. Amino acid sequence: CASSLLRGTGSSYEQYF. The chain couples TRBV3-1 to TRBJ2-7; 9 bases are a match to TRBD1. In germline, CDR1 is LGHDT, CDR2 YNNKEL (reference sequence). The CDR3 runs to 17 residues. Unmatched junction bases numbered 10, after V lost 4 bases and J lost 0 bases.

V and J are TRBV5-1 and TRBJ1-1; 9 bases are a match to TRBD1. The length of the CDR3 is 15 residues. V shed 4 bases and J 6 bases; nucleotides not matched to a gene: 10. The germline V gene encodes CDR1 SGHRS and CDR2 YFSETQ. The CDR3 sequence: CASSGTGGASSEAFF. The CDR3 coding sequence is TGCGCCAGCAGCGGAACAGGGGGCGCGTCTTCTGAAGCTTTCTTT. Complete variable domain (other parts from reference TRBV5-1 and TRBJ1-1): KAGVTQTPRYLIKTRGQQVTLSCSPISGHRSVSWYQQTPGQGLQFLFEYFSETQRNKGNFPGRFSGRQFSNSRSEMNVSTLELGDSALYLCASSGTGGASSEAFFGQGTRLTVV.

Of note for this clonotype: One end of the junction fails to match germline, which may point to a read error. V gene TRBV6-5 combines with J gene TRBJ2-3; a weak D match, TRBD2 (6 bases). The germline gives CDR1 MNHEY, CDR2 SVGAGI. There are 14 residues in the CDR3. The CDR3 region has the DNA TGTGTCAGCAGGGCGGGGCTTAGCACAGATACGCAGTATTTT. Amino acid sequence: CVSRAGLSTDTQYF.

The chain's CDR3 is CASSGGIQVETQYF. CDR3 coding DNA: TGTGCCAGCAGTGGCGGGATCCAGGTTGAGACCCAGTACTTC. The chain uses TRBV2 and TRBJ2-5; tentative D call: TRBD2 (6 bases). This CDR3 region has 14 residues. V dropped 4 bases and J dropped 5 bases, with 14 bases sitting between them. CDR1 is SNHLY and CDR2 is FYNNEI in the germline V gene.

This clonotype appeared a few times. The junction does not match germline at one end; this may be a read error. This chain joins TRBV7-9 and TRBJ2-7; D unresolved. Germline loops: CDR1 SEHNR, CDR2 FQNEAQ (reference sequence). The CDR3 extends over 12 amino acids. The CDR3 is CAGSLRVDEQYF. CDR3 nucleotide sequence: TGTGCCGGCAGCTTAAGGGTAGACGAGCAGTACTTC.

The chain combines TRBV15 with TRBJ2-1, with a possible D match to TRBD2 (5 bases). The ends were cut back, 3 bases at V and 8 bases at J, with 11 bases in the middle. The CDR3 has 13 amino acids. Germline CDR1 LNHNV, CDR2 YYDKDF (reference sequence). CDR3 nucleotide sequence: TGTGCCACCAGCAGGGACTTGAGGGATGAGCAGTTCTTC. Its translation is CATSRDLRDEQFF.

This clonotype was seen a handful of times. The chain recombines TRBV2 with TRBJ2-1; D is possibly TRBD1 or TRBD2 (6 bases each). The CDR3 sequence is 13 residues long. Trimming left V 3 bases short and J 9 bases short, with 12 bases between. From germline, CDR1 is SNHLY and CDR2 FYNNEI. The CDR3 sequence is CASSDSRGVEQFF. DNA of the CDR3: TGTGCCAGCAGTGATTCTAGGGGGGTTGAGCAGTTCTTC.

The sample holds a few counts of this clonotype. Germline is not matched at one junction end, which may reflect a read error. V is TRBV6-2 or TRBV6-3 and J is TRBJ1-1; D unclear. The CDR3 runs to 15 residues. Looked up from germline, CDR1 is MNHEY and CDR2 is SVGEGT. The chain's CDR3 is CASSYMEGRNTETFF. CDR3 nucleotides: TGTGCCAGCAGTTACATGGAGGGCAGGAACACTGAAACTTTCTTT.

The chain recombines TRBV29-1 with TRBJ2-1; perhaps TRBD2 as D (6 bases). V was pared by 4 bases and J by 13 bases, with 17 bases between. The CDR3 covers 12 residues. The germline gives CDR1 SQVTM, CDR2 ANQGSEA. The CDR3 protein is CSVVSGEETQFF. The CDR3 DNA reads as TGCAGCGTTGTATCTGGGGAGGAGACCCAGTTCTTC.

The chain has TRBV7-2 and TRBJ2-1, with D possibly being TRBD2 (6 bases). Germline-derived CDR1 and CDR2 are SGHTA and FQGNSA. CDR3 length equals 13 residues. The V gene lost 5 bases and the J gene lost 4 bases, with 9 bases spanning the gap. Here the CDR3 DNA reads TGTGCCAGCAGCGCCCGGGGGTACAATGAGCAGTTCTTC. This encodes CASSARGYNEQFF.

This clonotype was found once. The V gene is TRBV29-1, the J gene TRBJ2-1, with a possible D match to TRBD1 (5 bases). Trimming pared 1 base from V and 8 bases from J, leaving 15 bases between. CDR3 length: 14 amino acids. Germline V lookup: CDR1 SQVTM, CDR2 ANQGSEA. As DNA, the CDR3 is TGCAGCGTTGAAGTGGTGGCAGTCAGGGATGAGCAGTTCTTC. Amino acids: CSVEVVAVRDEQFF.

In its sample, this clonotype was seen a few times. This sequence joins TRBV27 and TRBJ2-3, with D unclear. Trimming left V 5 bases short and J 2 bases short, with 14 bases between. Germline loops: CDR1 MNHEY, CDR2 SMNVEV (reference sequence). This CDR3 region has 15 residues. The CDR3 DNA follows: TGTGCCAGCAGTAAAGGCGCAGCCACCACAGATACGCAGTATTTT. This translates into CASSKGAATTDTQYF.

The chain uses TRBV3-1 and TRBJ2-7; a weak D match, TRBD2 (5 bases). This CDR3 contains 14 residues. Looked up from germline, CDR1 is LGHDT and CDR2 is YNNKEL (reference sequence). The germline V and J ends were trimmed by 0 bases and 7 bases, with 13 bases remaining between them. CDR3 sequence reads: CASSQEQEAWEQYF. CDR3 nucleotides: TGTGCCAGCAGCCAAGAGCAGGAGGCTTGGGAGCAGTACTTC.

The chain employs TRBV12-3 or TRBV12-4 and TRBJ1-1; the match to TRBD1 covers 7 bases. After removal of 5 bases from V and 5 bases from J, the junction contained 11 bases not matched to a gene. This CDR3 comprises 15 residues. The CDR3: CASSPNRGRGTEAFF. The CDR3 DNA reads as TGTGCCAGCAGTCCTAACAGGGGACGAGGGACTGAAGCTTTCTTT.

This clonotype was detected only a few times. J is TRBJ2-1 and V is TRBV12-3 or TRBV12-4, with D possibly being TRBD1 or TRBD2 (5 bases each). There are 15 residues in the CDR3. Trimming left V 8 bases short and J 11 bases short, with 25 bases between. CDR3 DNA: TGTGCCAGCGGTGTGAGGGACCGTTACGTAGGGCAGCAGTTCTTC. It translates to CASGVRDRYVGQQFF.

In its sample, this clonotype was seen a few times. The chain joins TRBV30 to TRBJ1-2; TRBD1 matches 7 bases. Germline V gives CDR1 GTSNPN, CDR2 SVGIG (reference sequence). After removal of 0 bases from V and 7 bases from J, the junction contained 2 bases not matched to a gene. The CDR3 has 12 residues. The DNA for the CDR3 is TGTGCCTGGAGTGTAGGGGGCTCTGGCTACACCTTC. Amino acids: CAWSVGGSGYTF.